Given below is one T cell receptor beta chain in context. The source of the sample is a study of shared clonotypes between healthy human individuals. Study at large: Each donor's CD8 memory used one plate, CD8 naive two, each CD4 subset three.

Germline-derived CDR1 and CDR2 are SEHNR and FQNEAQ (reference sequence). CDR3 size: 16 residues. Trimming removed 5 bases from V and 2 bases from J; junction bases left unmatched: 11. The assay used deep level. Repertoires were generated with immunoSEQ multiplex PCR, while TCRdb's copy carries only in-frame clones and drops some. Seen here are about 1.4 million clones, around 97% observed once, and the top ten hold roughly 1.2%. Each donor was a Caucasian adult residing in Nashville, Tennessee. This clonotype was sampled from a man aged 25 to 40 in good health. V gene TRBV7-9 combines with J gene TRBJ1-2, with 7 positions matching TRBD1. Sequencing used naive CD4+ T cells sorted from blood. The subset was: CD45RA+ positively selected. The CDR3 DNA sequence: TGTGCCAGCAGCCCGGGGACAGCACCTTCGAACTATGGCTACACCTTC. It translates to CASSPGTAPSNYGYTF.